The subject of this entry is one TCR beta chain. Original data processing: Amplified reference gene primers provided the basis for estimating nucleated cell counts. Libraries were prepared by immunoSEQ multiplex PCR; TCRdb keeps only in-frame clonotypes and omits some of them. The V and J calls and clone size come from that table; D and trimming were worked out from the DNA. This sample has approximately 140,000 clones; roughly 80% occur once, and the top ten carry roughly 8%. This CDR3 region has 19 residues. This sample was taken from a study of blood T cell repertoires in COVID-19. As for the study in general: Collection of acute and convalescent COVID-19 samples took place in the United States, Italy and Spain. The cDNA or gDNA used as material had been derived from T cells, B-cell-depleted T cells, or PBMCs.

This clonotype was sampled from a human donor with acute or convalescent COVID-19. The donor label of this sample is uncertain. The chain recombines TRBV21-1 with TRBJ2-1; the table's D gene call, TRBD1, was not cross checked with the DNA. TRBV21-1 is marked as a pseudogene. Source material: peripheral blood. This CDR3 is CASSHQIMVGGTDHNEQFF. The CDR3 DNA sequence: TGTGCCAGCAGCCATCAAATTATGGTCGGCGGGACAGATCACAATGAGCAGTTCTTC.